One sample yielded the 15 T cell receptor beta chains listed below, sequenced in a study of spatial heterogeneity in lung cancer. Each CDR3 protein is one row after TCRdb ran MiXCR on the 5' RACE reads. The sample lists 51,000 or so distinct CDR3 sequences, under 8% seen once, with around 36% in the top ten. The time point: blood at routine non-recurrence follow-up after resection. The authors sequenced whole RNA from tumor, nontumor lung or frozen PBMC without sorting. Sequenced material: PBMCs, taken at follow-up. These receptors originate from a female donor with early-stage non-small cell lung cancer.

This clonotype was recorded at least ten times. The genes are TRBV18 and TRBJ1-2, with D possibly being TRBD1 (5 bases). This CDR3 spans 16 amino acids. CDR1 is KGHSH and CDR2 is LQKENI in the germline V gene. V was shortened by 3 bases and J by 4 bases, with 18 bases between the two germline ends. The CDR3 spells CASSPNLETAGYGYTF. The CDR3 DNA follows: TGTGCCAGCTCACCGAACTTGGAGACAGCCGGCTATGGCTACACCTTC.

This clonotype was picked up many times. The chain is built from TRBV3-1 and TRBJ2-7; a weak D match, TRBD2 (5 bases). This CDR3 has 15 residues. Germline V gene data show CDR1 as LGHDT and CDR2 as YNNKEL (reference sequence). Between the trimmed V and J ends, which lost 1 base and 4 bases, there was a span of 14 bases. This chain's CDR3 is CASSQAGYRLYEQYF. In DNA, the CDR3 is TGTGCCAGCAGCCAAGCGGGGTACCGGCTTTACGAGCAGTACTTC.

As regards this clonotype: A read error is possible here, since a much larger clone lies one base away. The rearrangement links TRBV5-1 to TRBJ1-1; no clear D. Per germline, CDR1 SGHRS and CDR2 YFSETQ. The CDR3 totals 14 residues. In DNA, the CDR3 is TGCGTCAGCAGCTTGGTACCAGAGAACACTGAAGCTTTCTTT. Protein: CVSSLVPENTEAFF. The full variable domain, in which reference TRBV5-1 and TRBJ1-1 provide the parts outside the CDR3, is KAGVTQTPRYLIKTRGQQVTLSCSPISGHRSVSWYQQTPGQGLQFLFEYFSETQRNKGNFPGRFSGRQFSNSRSEMNVSTLELGDSALYLCVSSLVPENTEAFFGQGTRLTVV.

The chain combines TRBV20-1 with TRBJ2-3; TRBD1 agrees at 12 bases. Losses at the gene ends were 3 bases for V and 11 bases for J; bases not matched to a gene: 12. This CDR3 spans 15 amino acids. Germline V gene lookup returns CDR1 DFQATT and CDR2 SNEGSKA (reference sequence). The CDR3 loop is CSASGTGGFHLEQYF. DNA of the CDR3: TGCAGTGCTAGTGGGACAGGGGGCTTTCATTTGGAGCAGTATTTT.

This clonotype has a count of ten or more. The chain uses TRBV2 and TRBJ1-2; D unresolved. The V gene's germline CDR1 is SNHLY and CDR2 FYNNEI. V lost 0 bases, J lost 4 bases, and 9 bases lay in between. The CDR3 has 14 residues. The CDR3 spells CASSEASLSYGYTF. DNA of the CDR3: TGTGCCAGCAGTGAAGCTTCACTGAGCTATGGCTACACCTTC.

This clonotype was detected many times. V is TRBV9 and J is TRBJ2-7, with a weak D call TRBD2 (6 bases). Deletions cut 4 bases from V and 1 base from J, with 15 bases between. The CDR3 contains 15 residues. From germline, CDR1 is SGDLS and CDR2 YYNGEE. The CDR3 region has the DNA TGTGCCAGCAGCCCACAGGTGGGGGGTTCCTACGAGCAGTACTTC. Its protein is CASSPQVGGSYEQYF.

This clonotype occurred a few times. The rearrangement links TRBV5-1 to TRBJ2-6, with D maybe TRBD2 (5 bases). Germline V CDR1 and CDR2: SGHRS, YFSETQ. CDR3 length: 17 amino acids. Trimming removed 1 base at V and 2 bases at J, with 13 bases between. For the CDR3, the DNA is TGCGCCAGCAGCTTGCTCAGCAACGGGGCTGGGGCCAACGTCCTGACTTTC. It specifies CASSLLSNGAGANVLTF.

The chain couples TRBV4-3 to TRBJ2-5; 8 nucleotides align to TRBD2. The CDR3 spans 16 residues. Trimming removed 1 base from V and 4 bases from J; junction bases left unmatched: 8. Germline CDR1 LGHNA, CDR2 YSLEER. CDR3 amino acids: CASSQGRDGGGETQYF. The CDR3 DNA reads as TGCGCCAGCAGCCAAGGACGGGACGGGGGGGGAGAGACCCAGTACTTC.

This clonotype was observed many times. The chain uses TRBV20-1 and TRBJ1-6, with D possibly being TRBD1 (6 bases). This CDR3 region has 15 residues. With 5 bases removed from V and 1 base from J, the gap between germline ends came to 12 bases. Germline V gives CDR1 DFQATT, CDR2 SNEGSKA (reference sequence). CDR3: CSALRGGSYNSPLHF. CDR3 coding DNA: TGCAGTGCTCTCAGGGGAGGATCCTATAATTCACCCCTCCACTTT.

This chain uses TRBV7-3 with TRBJ2-2; 9 bases fit TRBD1. CDR1 SGHTA and CDR2 FQGTGA come from the germline V gene. V was pared by 5 bases and J by 6 bases, with 10 bases of the junction left unmatched. CDR3 length equals 16 residues. CDR3 DNA sequence: TGTGCCAGCAGCAATACCGGGACAGGGTACGCCGGGGAGCTGTTTTTT. This translates into CASSNTGTGYAGELFF.

This clonotype was seen many times. This rearrangement joins TRBV5-1 to TRBJ2-3; no definite D call. CDR3 length: 17 residues. The V and J ends lost 0 bases and 2 bases respectively, with 16 bases between them. Germline V CDR1 and CDR2: SGHRS, YFSETQ. The CDR3 region has the DNA TGCGCCAGCAGCTTGGCCCAAGTGCGGTTGGACACAGATACGCAGTATTTT. It codes for CASSLAQVRLDTDTQYF.

There are many counts of this clonotype. The V call is TRBV7-9, the J call TRBJ1-6; TRBD1 matches at 8 bases. The germline V gene has CDR1 SEHNR and CDR2 FQNEAQ (reference sequence). The CDR3 sequence is 17 residues long. V was clipped by 6 bases and J by 0 bases; unmatched bases: 7. The CDR3 reads CASRQWTGSSYNSPLHF. The DNA for the CDR3 is TGTGCCAGCAGGCAATGGACAGGGAGCTCCTATAATTCACCCCTCCACTTT.

This clonotype has just one count. V is TRBV11-1 and J is TRBJ2-1; 9 bases line up with TRBD2. This CDR3 comprises 15 residues. V was clipped by 5 bases and J by 6 bases; unmatched bases: 8. Germline V CDR1 and CDR2: SGHAT, FQDESV (reference sequence). The CDR3 DNA reads TGTGCCAGCAGCCCAGAGGGACTAGCTCTCAATGAGCAGTTCTTC. Translated, it gives CASSPEGLALNEQFF.

In this sample, this clonotype turned up many times. The V gene is TRBV13, the J gene TRBJ2-5, with D tentatively TRBD1 or TRBD2 (5 bases each). CDR1 PRHDT and CDR2 FYEKMQ come from the germline V gene (reference sequence). The CDR3 runs 17 residues. V was trimmed by 0 bases and J by 1 base, leaving 15 bases between them. As DNA, the CDR3 is TGTGCCAGCAGCTTAGGGGTTCGGGCAGGGACCCAAGAGACCCAGTACTTC. The encoded protein is CASSLGVRAGTQETQYF.

This clonotype was detected ten times or more. The genes are TRBV3-1 and TRBJ2-7; D unresolved. CDR3 length equals 12 residues. Trimming took 2 bases from V and 0 from J, leaving 2 bases between them. Per germline, CDR1 LGHDT and CDR2 YNNKEL (reference sequence). CDR3 sequence: CASSQSSYEQYF. CDR3 in DNA: TGTGCCAGCAGCCAATCCTCCTACGAGCAGTACTTC.